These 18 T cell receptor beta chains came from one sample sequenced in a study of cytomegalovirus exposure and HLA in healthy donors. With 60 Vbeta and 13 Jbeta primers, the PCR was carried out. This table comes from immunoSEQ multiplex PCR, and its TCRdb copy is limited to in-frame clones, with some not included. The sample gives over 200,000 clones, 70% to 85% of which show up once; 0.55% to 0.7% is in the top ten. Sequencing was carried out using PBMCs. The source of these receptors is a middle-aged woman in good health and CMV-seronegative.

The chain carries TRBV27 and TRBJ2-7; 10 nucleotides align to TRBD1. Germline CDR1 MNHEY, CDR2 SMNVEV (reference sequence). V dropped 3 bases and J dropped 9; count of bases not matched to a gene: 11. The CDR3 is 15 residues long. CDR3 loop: CASSFQGQGRLGQYF. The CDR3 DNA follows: TGTGCCAGCAGTTTTCAGGGACAGGGGCGGTTAGGGCAGTACTTC.

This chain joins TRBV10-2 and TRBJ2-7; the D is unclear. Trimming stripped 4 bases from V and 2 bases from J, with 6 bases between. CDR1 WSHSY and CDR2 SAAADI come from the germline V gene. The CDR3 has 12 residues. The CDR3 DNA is TGCGCCAGCAGTGGCCAGACCTACGAGCAGTACTTC. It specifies CASSGQTYEQYF.

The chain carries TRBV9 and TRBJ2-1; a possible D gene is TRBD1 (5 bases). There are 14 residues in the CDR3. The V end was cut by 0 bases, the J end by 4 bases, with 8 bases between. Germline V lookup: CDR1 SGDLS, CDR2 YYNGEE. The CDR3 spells CASSVGTGYNEQFF. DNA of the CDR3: TGTGCCAGCAGCGTAGGAACAGGTTACAATGAGCAGTTCTTC.

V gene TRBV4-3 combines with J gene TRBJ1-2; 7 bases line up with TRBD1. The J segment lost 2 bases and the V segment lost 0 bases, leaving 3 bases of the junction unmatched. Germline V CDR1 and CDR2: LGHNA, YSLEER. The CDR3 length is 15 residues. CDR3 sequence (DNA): TGCGCCAGCAGCCAAGATGCAGGGGGGAACTATGGCTACACCTTC. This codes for CASSQDAGGNYGYTF.

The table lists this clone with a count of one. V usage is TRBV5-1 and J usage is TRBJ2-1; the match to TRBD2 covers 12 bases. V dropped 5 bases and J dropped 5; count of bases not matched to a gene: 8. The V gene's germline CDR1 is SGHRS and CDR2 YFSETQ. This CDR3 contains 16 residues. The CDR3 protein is CASSPPSGGGHNEQFF. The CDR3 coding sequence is TGCGCCAGCAGTCCTCCTAGCGGGGGGGGTCACAATGAGCAGTTCTTC.

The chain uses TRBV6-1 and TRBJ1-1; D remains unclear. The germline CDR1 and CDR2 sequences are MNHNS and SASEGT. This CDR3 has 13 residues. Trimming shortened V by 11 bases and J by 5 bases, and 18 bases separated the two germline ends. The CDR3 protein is CAGRTLAGTEAFF. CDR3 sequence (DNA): TGTGCCGGGAGGACTCTTGCGGGGACTGAAGCTTTCTTT.

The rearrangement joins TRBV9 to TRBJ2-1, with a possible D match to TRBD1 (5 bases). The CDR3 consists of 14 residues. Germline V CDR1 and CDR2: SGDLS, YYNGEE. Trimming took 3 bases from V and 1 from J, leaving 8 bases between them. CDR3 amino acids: CASSGDSSYNEQFF. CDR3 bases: TGTGCCAGCAGCGGCGACAGTTCCTACAATGAGCAGTTCTTC.

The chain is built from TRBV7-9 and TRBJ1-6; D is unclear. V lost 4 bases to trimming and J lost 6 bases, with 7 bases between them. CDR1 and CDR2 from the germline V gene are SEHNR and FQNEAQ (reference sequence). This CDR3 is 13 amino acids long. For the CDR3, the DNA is TGTGCCAGCAGCTCAGACACTAATTCACCCCTCCACTTT. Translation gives CASSSDTNSPLHF.

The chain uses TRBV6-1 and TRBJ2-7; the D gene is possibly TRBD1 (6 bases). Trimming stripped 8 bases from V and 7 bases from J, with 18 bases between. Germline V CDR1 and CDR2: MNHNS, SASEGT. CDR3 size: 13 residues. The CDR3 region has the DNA TGTGCCAGCGCCATGGGGGCCGCCGGTGAGCAGTACTTC. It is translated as CASAMGAAGEQYF.

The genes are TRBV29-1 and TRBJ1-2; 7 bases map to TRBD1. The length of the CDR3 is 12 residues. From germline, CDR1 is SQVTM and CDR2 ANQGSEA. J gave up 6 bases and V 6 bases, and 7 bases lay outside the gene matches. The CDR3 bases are TGCAGCGTGCCGGAGACAGGGAATGGCTACACCTTC. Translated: CSVPETGNGYTF.

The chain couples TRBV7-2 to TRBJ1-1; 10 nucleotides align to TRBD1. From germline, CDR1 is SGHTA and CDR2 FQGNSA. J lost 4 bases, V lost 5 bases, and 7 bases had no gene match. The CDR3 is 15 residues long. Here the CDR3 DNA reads TGTGCCAGCAGCCCAAACCGGGACAGGGGCACTGAAGCTTTCTTT. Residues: CASSPNRDRGTEAFF.

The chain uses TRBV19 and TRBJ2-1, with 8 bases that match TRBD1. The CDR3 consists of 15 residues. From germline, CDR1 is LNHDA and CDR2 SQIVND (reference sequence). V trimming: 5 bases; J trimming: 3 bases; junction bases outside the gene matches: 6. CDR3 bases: TGTGCCAGTAGTGCCAAGGGACAGGTCTACAATGAGCAGTTCTTC. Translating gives CASSAKGQVYNEQFF.

This CDR3 reads CASSQGTGAVYSSNQPQHF. The CDR3 DNA reads as TGTGCCAGCAGCCAAGGGACAGGGGCCGTCTATAGTAGCAATCAGCCCCAGCATTTT. V is TRBV4-2 and J is TRBJ1-5; 9 bases match TRBD1. The germline V gene encodes CDR1 LGHNA and CDR2 YNFKEQ. Trimming removed 1 base from V and 0 bases from J; junction bases left unmatched: 10. The CDR3 covers 19 residues.

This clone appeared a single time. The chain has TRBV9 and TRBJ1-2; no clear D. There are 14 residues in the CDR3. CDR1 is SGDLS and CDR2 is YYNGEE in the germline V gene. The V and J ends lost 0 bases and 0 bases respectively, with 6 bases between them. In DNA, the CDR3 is TGTGCCAGCAGCGTAGATTCAGCTAACTATGGCTACACCTTC. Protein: CASSVDSANYGYTF.

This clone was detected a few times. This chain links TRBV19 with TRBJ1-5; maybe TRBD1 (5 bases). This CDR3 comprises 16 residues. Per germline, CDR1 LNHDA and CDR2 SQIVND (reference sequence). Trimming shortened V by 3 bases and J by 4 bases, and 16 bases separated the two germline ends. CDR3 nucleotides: TGTGCCAGTAGTATCTCGGGGGTGAGGAATAATCAGCCCCAGCATTTT. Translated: CASSISGVRNNQPQHF.

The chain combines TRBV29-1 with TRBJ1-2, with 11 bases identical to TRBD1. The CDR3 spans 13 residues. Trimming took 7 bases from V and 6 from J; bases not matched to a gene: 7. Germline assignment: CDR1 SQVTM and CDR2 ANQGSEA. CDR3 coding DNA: TGCAGCGACGATGGGACAGGGGGGGATGGCTACACCTTC. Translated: CSDDGTGGDGYTF.

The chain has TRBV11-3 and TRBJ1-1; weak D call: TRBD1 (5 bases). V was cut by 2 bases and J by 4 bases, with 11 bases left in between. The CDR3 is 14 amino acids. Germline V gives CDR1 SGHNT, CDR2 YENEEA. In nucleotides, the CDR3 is TGTGCCAGCAGCTTAACTCAGGGTATCACTGAAGCTTTCTTT. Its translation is CASSLTQGITEAFF. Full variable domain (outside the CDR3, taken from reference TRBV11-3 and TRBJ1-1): EAGVVQSPRYKIIEKKQPVAFWCNPISGHNTLYWYLQNLGQGPELLIRYENEEAVDDSQLPKDRFSAERLKGVDSTLKIQPAELGDSAVYLCASSLTQGITEAFFGQGTRLTVV.

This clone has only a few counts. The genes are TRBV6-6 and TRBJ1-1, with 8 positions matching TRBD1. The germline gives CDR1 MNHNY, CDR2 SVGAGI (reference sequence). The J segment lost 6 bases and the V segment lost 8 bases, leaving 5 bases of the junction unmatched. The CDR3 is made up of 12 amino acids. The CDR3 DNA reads TGTGCCAGCTGCCAGGGGGCCCCTGAAGCTTTCTTT. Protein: CASCQGAPEAFF.